Sequencing of this TCR beta chain was carried out in a study of T-cell memory formation after mild COVID-19. Study-wide points: The finding that pre-infection memory included some responding clones suggested that cross-reactive memory joined. Largely, contracting CD4+ clones fell within CM and EM, and contracting CD8+ clones within EMRA. CD4/CD8 balance characterized clones contracting day 15 to 85, and CD4+ skew characterized later expanders.

This clonotype was seen only a few times. Its antigen is unidentified. TCRdb used MiXCR to reprocess the 5' RACE reads, holding one entry per CDR3 protein. The sample shows 300,000 to 350,000 distinct CDR3 sequences, 13% to 15% of them seen only once. This clonotype was obtained from a young man who had mild COVID-19 (a few samples of this study predate the infection). Cell type and time point are not known. Specimen: PBMCs or a T cell subset sorted from them (not recorded which).

The CDR3 DNA sequence: TGTGCCAGCAGCTCCCCCCGGGGGCAAGAGACCCAGTACTTC. Protein: CASSSPRGQETQYF. The chain combines TRBV7-8 with TRBJ2-5; maybe TRBD2 (6 bases). The ends were cut back, 4 bases at V and 2 bases at J, with 11 bases in the middle. The CDR3 consists of 14 residues. From germline, CDR1 is SGHVS and CDR2 FQNEAQ.